This T cell receptor beta chain was obtained from a study of PD-L1 blockade in urothelial cancer. Repertoires were generated with immunoSEQ multiplex PCR, while TCRdb's copy carries only in-frame clones and drops some. Of 40,000 or so clones listed, roughly 82% are singletons. As to time point: pretreatment peripheral blood. Germline CDR1 reads SGHTA; CDR2 reads FQGNSA. The CDR3 contains 13 residues. Unmatched junction bases numbered 2, after V lost 1 base and J lost 6 bases. This clonotype was obtained from a man in his 60s with urothelial cancer. The chain combines TRBV7-2 with TRBJ2-7, with 8 bases that match TRBD1. The sample was PBMCs, taken around atezolizumab (anti-PD-L1) treatment. The CDR3 loop reads CASSLDRGSEQYF. In DNA, the CDR3 is TGTGCCAGCAGCTTAGACAGGGGGTCCGAGCAGTACTTC.